This is a list of T cell receptor beta chains from one sample in a study of T cells in Graves' hyperthyroidism and ophthalmopathy. One entry per CDR3 protein results from TCRdb running MiXCR on the multiplex PCR reads. The data show 490,000 or so distinct CDR3 sequences, with around 16% seen just once and about 31% held by the top ten. Sequenced: blood. The receptor set was obtained from a woman younger than 45 with Graves' ophthalmopathy. CDR3s include the opening cysteine and the closing phenylalanine or tryptophan. D genes are given only for firm matches. The size entry is marked missing in some rows and otherwise reads once, few, many or a size class.

>-|TRBJ2-2|-|TRBV7-9
TGTGCCAGCAGGATTAGGTCTTCCGGGGAGCTGTTTTTT
CASRIRSSGELFF
>-|TRBJ2-3|TRBD1|TRBV5-6
TGTGCCAGCAGCATCCCCGGTACAGGGGTCCACACAGATACGCAGTATTTT
CASSIPGTGVHTDTQYF
>-|TRBJ2-3|TRBD1|TRBV29-1
TGCAGCGTTGAAGGAGGGCAGGGGGCTGATACGCAGTATTTT
CSVEGGQGADTQYF
>-|TRBJ1-1|-|TRBV6-1
TGTGCCGGCGGACTGGGCGTTGGGACTGAAGCTTTCTTT
CAGGLGVGTEAFF
>many|TRBJ2-2|TRBD1|TRBV28
TGTGCCAGCTACGGCAGGGGGCTCGTCGGGGAGCTGTTTTTT
CASYGRGLVGELFF
>few|TRBJ1-1|TRBD1|TRBV5-4
TGTGCCAGCAGCCGAGGGGGCGGGGACACTGAAGCTTTCTTT
CASSRGGGDTEAFF
>-|TRBJ2-6|TRBD2|TRBV27
TGTGCCACCAGTGACATTGGGACTAGCGGGCTCGGGGCCAACGTCCTGACTTTC
CATSDIGTSGLGANVLTF
>few|TRBJ2-6|-|TRBV7-2
TGTGCCAGCAGCTTCAACTCTTTCTCTGGGGCCAACGTCCTGACTTTC
CASSFNSFSGANVLTF
>many|TRBJ1-5|-|TRBV28
TGTGCCACCACAAAGGCAGGTTATAGCAATCAGCCCCAGCATTTT
CATTKAGYSNQPQHF
>few|TRBJ2-7|-|TRBV20-1
TGCAGTGCTAGAGATCGTCCTGGGACGTTTGCCTACGAGCAGTACTTC
CSARDRPGTFAYEQYF
>few|TRBJ2-1|-|TRBV3-2
TGTGCCAGCAGCTGGTCCCGGGCTAGCGGGAGGGCCGTAGATGAGCAGTTCTTC
CASSWSRASGRAVDEQFF
>few|TRBJ2-2|TRBD2|TRBV6-1
TGTGCCAGCAGGGTGGGACTAAACACCGGGGAGCTGTTTTTT
CASRVGLNTGELFF
>-|TRBJ1-6|-|TRBV20-1
TGCAGTGCTAGAGTTAGGGGTGGTGGTAATTCACCCCTCCACTTT
CSARVRGGGNSPLHF
>many|TRBJ2-2|-|TRBV20-1
TGCAGTTCCTCAGGGGGGGACGTGGGCACCGGGGAGCTGTTTTTT
CSSSGGDVGTGELFF
>few|TRBJ2-5|-|TRBV6-1
TGTGCCAGCAGTGCCCTCCCTCAAGAGACCCAGTACTTC
CASSALPQETQYF
>-|TRBJ2-7|-|TRBV13
TGTGCCAGCAGCCAGTATCGGGAGATGAGCAATGAGCAGTACTTC
CASSQYREMSNEQYF
>few|TRBJ2-7|-|TRBV6-6
TGTGCCAGCAGTTACGTGCCAGGGCCGGTTTTGGAGCAGTACTTC
CASSYVPGPVLEQYF
>many|TRBJ2-7|-|TRBV6-6
TGTGCCAGCAGTTACTTCTCCGGGACCTTCTACGAGCAGTACTTC
CASSYFSGTFYEQYF
>-|TRBJ1-1|-|TRBV7-9
TGTGCCAGCAGCTCACAGGGCGTCACTGAAGCTTTCTTT
CASSSQGVTEAFF
>few|TRBJ2-7|-|TRBV14
TGTGCCAGCAGCCAAGCGCGACAGTTGAGCTACGAGCAGTACTTC
CASSQARQLSYEQYF
>many|TRBJ2-7|-|TRBV6-5
TGTGCCAGCCGGCGCGGGAAAGCCTACGAGCAGTACTTC
CASRRGKAYEQYF
>-|TRBJ2-3|-|TRBV4-3
TGCGCCAGCGGCCAAGAAGGTCTACCGAGGAGCACAGATACGCAGTATTTT
CASGQEGLPRSTDTQYF
>-|TRBJ1-4|-|TRBV5-1
TGCGCCAGCAGCTTGATGGGGGGCGCTTTGGAAAAACTGTTTTTT
CASSLMGGALEKLFF
>few|TRBJ2-5|TRBD2|TRBV19
TGTGCCAGTAGCGAACTAGCGGGGGAGACCCAGTACTTC
CASSELAGETQYF
>many|TRBJ2-7|TRBD2|TRBV20-1
TGCAGTGCGAGGCGGGAGGGTTACGAGCAGTACTTC
CSARREGYEQYF
>many|TRBJ2-1|TRBD2|TRBV29-1
TGCAGCGTCGGGACTAGCGGCCCGGCTAGGGTTCGGAGTGAGCAGTTCTTC
CSVGTSGPARVRSEQFF
>once|TRBJ2-2|-|TRBV28
TGTGCCAGCAGTTGGGCCCGGAGGGCGAACACCGGGGAGCTGTTTTTT
CASSWARRANTGELFF
>many|TRBJ2-7|-|TRBV20-1
TGCAGTGCTACCCTTGGGGTTGCCCCCTACGAGCAGTACTTC
CSATLGVAPYEQYF
>-|TRBJ2-5|TRBD2|TRBV7-8
TGTGCCAGCAGCGCAGTCCCTCGACTAGCGGATGAGACCCAGTACTTC
CASSAVPRLADETQYF
>-|TRBJ1-2|-|TRBV19
TGTGCCAGTAGTACCCGGGACGGAGATGGCTACACCTTC
CASSTRDGDGYTF
>many|TRBJ2-5|-|TRBV28
TGTGCCAGCAGTTTAACCCACCAAGAGACCCAGTACTTC
CASSLTHQETQYF
>many|TRBJ2-7|TRBD2|TRBV11-2
TGTGCCAGCAGCCCACCTAGCGGGAGAGAATACGAGCAGTACTTC
CASSPPSGREYEQYF
>-|TRBJ1-6|-|TRBV7-2
TGTGCCAGCAGCAACCTCGTTAGAGGGCTCAATTCACCCCTCCACTTT
CASSNLVRGLNSPLHF
>many|TRBJ2-5|TRBD2|TRBV28
TGTGCCAGCAGCTACTTCGGGGGAGGGCCGACGACCCAGTACTTC
CASSYFGGGPTTQYF
>many|TRBJ2-3|TRBD2|TRBV12-3/TRBV12-4
TGTGCCAGCAGTTTTGGGGCTAGCGGGATGGATACGCAGTATTTT
CASSFGASGMDTQYF
>many|TRBJ2-1|TRBD2|TRBV3-1
TGTGCCAGCAGCCAAGGCGGGAGTTCCTACAATGAGCAGTTCTTC
CASSQGGSSYNEQFF
>-|TRBJ2-5|-|TRBV4-1
TGCGCCAGCAGCCAAGCGTCGCCCCAAGAGACCCAGTACTTC
CASSQASPQETQYF
>many|TRBJ1-5|-|TRBV11-2
TGTGCCAGCAGCTTACGCCCGAATCAGCCCCAGCATTTT
CASSLRPNQPQHF
>-|TRBJ1-1|-|TRBV11-2
TGTGCCAGCAGCTTAGGCTGGATGGCGGACACTGAAGCTTTCTTT
CASSLGWMADTEAFF